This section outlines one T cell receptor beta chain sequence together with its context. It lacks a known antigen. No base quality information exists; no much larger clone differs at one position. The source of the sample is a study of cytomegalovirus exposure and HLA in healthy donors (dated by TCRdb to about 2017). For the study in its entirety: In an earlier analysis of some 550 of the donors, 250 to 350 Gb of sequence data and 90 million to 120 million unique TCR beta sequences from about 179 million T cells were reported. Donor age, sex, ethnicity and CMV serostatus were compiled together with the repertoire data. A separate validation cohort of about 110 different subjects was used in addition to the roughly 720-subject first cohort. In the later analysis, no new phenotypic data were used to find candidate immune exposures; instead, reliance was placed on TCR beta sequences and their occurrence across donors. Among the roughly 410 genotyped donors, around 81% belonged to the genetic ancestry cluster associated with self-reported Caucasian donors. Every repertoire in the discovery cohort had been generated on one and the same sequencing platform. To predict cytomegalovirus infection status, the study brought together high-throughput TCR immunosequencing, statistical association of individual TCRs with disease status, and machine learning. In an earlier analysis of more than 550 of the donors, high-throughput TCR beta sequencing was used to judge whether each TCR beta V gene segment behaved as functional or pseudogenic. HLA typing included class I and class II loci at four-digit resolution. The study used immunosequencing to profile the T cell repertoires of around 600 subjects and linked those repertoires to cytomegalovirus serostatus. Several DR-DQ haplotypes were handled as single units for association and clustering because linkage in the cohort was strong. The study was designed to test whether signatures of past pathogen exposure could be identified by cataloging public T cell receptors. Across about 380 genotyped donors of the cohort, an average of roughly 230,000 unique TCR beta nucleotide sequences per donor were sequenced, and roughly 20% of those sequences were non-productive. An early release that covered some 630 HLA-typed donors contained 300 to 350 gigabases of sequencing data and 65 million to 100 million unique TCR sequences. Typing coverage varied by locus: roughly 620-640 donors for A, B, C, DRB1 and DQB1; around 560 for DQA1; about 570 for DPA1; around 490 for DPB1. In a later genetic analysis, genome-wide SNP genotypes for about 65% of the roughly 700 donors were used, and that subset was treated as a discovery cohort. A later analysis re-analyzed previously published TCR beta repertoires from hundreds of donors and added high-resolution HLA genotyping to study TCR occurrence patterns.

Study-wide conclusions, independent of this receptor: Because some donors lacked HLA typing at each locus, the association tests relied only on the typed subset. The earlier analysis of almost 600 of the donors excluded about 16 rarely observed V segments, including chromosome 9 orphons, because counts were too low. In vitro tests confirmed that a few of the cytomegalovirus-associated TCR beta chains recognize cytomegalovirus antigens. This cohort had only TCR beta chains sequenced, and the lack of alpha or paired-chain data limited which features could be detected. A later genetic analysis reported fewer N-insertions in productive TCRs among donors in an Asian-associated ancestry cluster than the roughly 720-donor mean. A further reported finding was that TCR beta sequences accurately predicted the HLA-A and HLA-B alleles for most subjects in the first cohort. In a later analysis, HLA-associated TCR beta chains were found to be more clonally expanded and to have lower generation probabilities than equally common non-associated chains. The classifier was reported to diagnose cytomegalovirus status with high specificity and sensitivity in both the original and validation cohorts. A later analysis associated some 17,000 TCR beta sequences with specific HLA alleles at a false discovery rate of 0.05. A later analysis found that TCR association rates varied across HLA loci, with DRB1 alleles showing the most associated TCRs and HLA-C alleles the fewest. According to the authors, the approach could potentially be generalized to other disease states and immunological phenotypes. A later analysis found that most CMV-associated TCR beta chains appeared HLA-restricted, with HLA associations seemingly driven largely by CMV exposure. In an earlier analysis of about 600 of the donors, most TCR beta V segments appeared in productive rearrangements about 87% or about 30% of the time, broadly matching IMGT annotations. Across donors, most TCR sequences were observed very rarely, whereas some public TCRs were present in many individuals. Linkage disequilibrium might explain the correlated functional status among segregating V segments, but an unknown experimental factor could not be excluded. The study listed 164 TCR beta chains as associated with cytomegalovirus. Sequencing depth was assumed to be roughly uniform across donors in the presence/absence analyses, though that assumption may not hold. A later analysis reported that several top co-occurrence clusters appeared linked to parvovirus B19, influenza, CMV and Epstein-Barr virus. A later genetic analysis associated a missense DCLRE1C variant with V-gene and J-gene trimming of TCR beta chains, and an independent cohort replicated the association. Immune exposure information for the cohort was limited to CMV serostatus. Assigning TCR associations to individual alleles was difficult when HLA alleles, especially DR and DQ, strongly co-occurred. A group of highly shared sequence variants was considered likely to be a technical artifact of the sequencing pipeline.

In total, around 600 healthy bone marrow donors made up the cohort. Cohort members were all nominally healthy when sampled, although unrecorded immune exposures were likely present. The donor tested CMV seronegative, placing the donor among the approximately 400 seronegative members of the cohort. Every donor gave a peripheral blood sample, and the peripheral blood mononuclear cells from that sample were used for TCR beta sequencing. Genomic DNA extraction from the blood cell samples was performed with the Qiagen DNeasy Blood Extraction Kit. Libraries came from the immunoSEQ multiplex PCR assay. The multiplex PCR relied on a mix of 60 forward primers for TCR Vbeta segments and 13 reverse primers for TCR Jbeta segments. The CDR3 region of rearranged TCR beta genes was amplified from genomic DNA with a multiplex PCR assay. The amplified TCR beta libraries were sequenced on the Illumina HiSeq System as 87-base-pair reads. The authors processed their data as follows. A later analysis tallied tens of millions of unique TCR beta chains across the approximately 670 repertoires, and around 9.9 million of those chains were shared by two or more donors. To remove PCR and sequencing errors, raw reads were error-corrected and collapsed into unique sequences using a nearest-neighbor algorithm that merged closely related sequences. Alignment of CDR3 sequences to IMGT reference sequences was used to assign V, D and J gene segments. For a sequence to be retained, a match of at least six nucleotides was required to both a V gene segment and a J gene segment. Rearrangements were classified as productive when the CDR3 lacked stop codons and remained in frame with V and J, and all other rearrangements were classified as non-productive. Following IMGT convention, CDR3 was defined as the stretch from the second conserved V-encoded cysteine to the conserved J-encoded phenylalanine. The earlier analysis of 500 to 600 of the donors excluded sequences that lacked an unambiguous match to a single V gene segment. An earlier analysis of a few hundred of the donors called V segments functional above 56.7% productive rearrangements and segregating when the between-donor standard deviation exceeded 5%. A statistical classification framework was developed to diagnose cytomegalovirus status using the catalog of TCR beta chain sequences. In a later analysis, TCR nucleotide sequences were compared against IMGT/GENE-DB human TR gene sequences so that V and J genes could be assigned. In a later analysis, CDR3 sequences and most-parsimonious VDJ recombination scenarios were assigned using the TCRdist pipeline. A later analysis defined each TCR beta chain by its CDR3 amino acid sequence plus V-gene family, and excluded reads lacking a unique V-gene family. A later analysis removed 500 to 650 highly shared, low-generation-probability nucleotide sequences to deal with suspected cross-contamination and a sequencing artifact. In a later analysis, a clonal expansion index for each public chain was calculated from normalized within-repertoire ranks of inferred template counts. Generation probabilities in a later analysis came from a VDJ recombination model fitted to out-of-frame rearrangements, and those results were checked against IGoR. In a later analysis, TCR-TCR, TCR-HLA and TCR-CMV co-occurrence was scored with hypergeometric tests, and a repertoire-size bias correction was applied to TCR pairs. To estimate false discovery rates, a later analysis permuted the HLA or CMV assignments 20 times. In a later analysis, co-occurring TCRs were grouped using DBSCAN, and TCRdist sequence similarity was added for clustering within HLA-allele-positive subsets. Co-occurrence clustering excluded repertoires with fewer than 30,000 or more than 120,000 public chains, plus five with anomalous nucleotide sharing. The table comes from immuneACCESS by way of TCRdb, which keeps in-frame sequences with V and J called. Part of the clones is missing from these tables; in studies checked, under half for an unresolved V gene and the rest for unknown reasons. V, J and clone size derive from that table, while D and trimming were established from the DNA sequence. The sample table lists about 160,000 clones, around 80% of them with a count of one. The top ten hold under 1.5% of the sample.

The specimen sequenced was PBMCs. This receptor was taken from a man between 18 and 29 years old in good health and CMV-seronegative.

This receptor has the CDR3 CASSLAVLVSGSYEQYF. The sequenced DNA is TGTGCCAGCAGCTTGGCCGTTCTGGTTAGCGGGAGCTACGAGCAGTACTTC. The rearranged segments are TRBV5-4 and TRBJ2-7; 9 bases in the junction line up with TRBD2. V is pruned by 0 bases and J by 3 bases, leaving 10 bases of the junction without a gene match. According to the germline V gene (reference sequence), CDR1 reads SGHNT and CDR2 reads YYREEE. The CDR3 runs 17 amino acids, cysteine and phenylalanine included. The entry retains the CDR3 DNA only, 51 bases that are in frame from base 1.